This TCR beta chain was obtained from a study of blood T cells in healthy people across ages. Looking at the study overall: Template switching retrieved approximately one barcoded beta molecule for each two T cells.

General observations from the study: Older age coincided with a roughly linear decline in TCR beta diversity per million T cells.

The use of a sample-barcoded 5' primer and a J-beta primer mix characterized a second PCR of roughly 6 to 11 cycles. Template switching added a 12-random-nucleotide identifier to every cDNA molecule. TCRdb ran MiXCR on the 5' RACE reads and lists one entry per CDR3 protein. The sample lists roughly 500,000 distinct CDR3 sequences, approximately 27% occurring once. The CDR3 length is 14 residues. In germline, CDR1 is SEHNR, CDR2 FQNEAQ (reference sequence). With V trimmed by 5 bases and J by 7 bases, 9 bases remained unmatched. A note on this clonotype: Its antigen remains unidentified.

Sequenced material: blood. The chain combines TRBV7-9 with TRBJ2-7; 9 nucleotides line up with TRBD1. The receptor was derived from a woman aged 70 to 79 in good health. CDR3 coding DNA: TGTGCCAGCAGCGCCCCAGGGACAGGGAATGAGCAGTACTTC. Its protein product is CASSAPGTGNEQYF.